The clone carrying this T cell receptor (beta chain) was seen once. Its target is not known. All patients were mismatch repair deficient, assessed by either PCR or immunohistochemistry. A few pembrolizumab responders had their TCRs sequenced. The sample belongs to a study of PD-1 blockade in mismatch repair-deficient tumors. About the study: Patients had over ten mismatch repair-deficient cancer types and were previously treated and progressing. Whole-study results and caveats: Rapid post-treatment expansion, then contraction, generally preceding radiologic response, marked tumor-resident clones.

Data came from immunoSEQ multiplex PCR; TCRdb stores just in-frame clones and leaves some out. The table has approximately 50,000 clones, roughly 80% seen once. The TCR sequence derives from an adult with mismatch repair-deficient cancer. Sequenced here: peripheral blood, sampled 4 weeks after starting pembrolizumab.

Here the CDR3 reads CASSLRRWGDTQYF. CDR3 nucleotide sequence: TGTGCCAGCAGCTTAAGGCGGTGGGGGGATACGCAGTATTTT. The gene calls are TRBV7-3 and TRBJ2-3, with D tentatively TRBD1 or TRBD2 (5 bases each). Trimming cost V 1 base and J 6 bases, with 11 bases left between them. The germline CDR1 and CDR2 sequences are SGHTA and FQGTGA. The length of the CDR3 is 14 residues.